These T cell receptor beta chains were read from a single sample in a study of neurological immune-mediated disorders. In TCRdb, the 5' RACE reads were re-called with MiXCR into one record per CDR3 protein. In the table there are under 45,000 distinct CDR3 sequences, 2% to 2.5% of which are singletons. Sequenced: PBMCs. These receptors all come from a man aged 45-65 years with multiple sclerosis. CDR3s include the opening cysteine and the closing phenylalanine or tryptophan. The order of the fields is V gene, J gene, CDR3 length, CDR3 protein.

v_call: TRBV7-2
j_call: TRBJ2-1
cdr3_length: 12
cdr3_aa: CASSSYSREQFF

v_call: TRBV4-2
j_call: TRBJ1-1
cdr3_length: 16
cdr3_aa: CASSQDRVGTNTEAFF

v_call: TRBV5-1
j_call: TRBJ1-1
cdr3_length: 14
cdr3_aa: CASSLDPGRTEAFF

v_call: TRBV5-1
j_call: TRBJ2-2
cdr3_length: 16
cdr3_aa: CASSSGQGDVSGELFF

v_call: TRBV12-3/TRBV12-4
j_call: TRBJ2-5
cdr3_length: 14
cdr3_aa: CASSLAAWQETQYF

v_call: TRBV7-2
j_call: TRBJ2-5
cdr3_length: 15
cdr3_aa: CASSLVGGIQETQYF

v_call: TRBV3-1
j_call: TRBJ2-1
cdr3_length: 14
cdr3_aa: CASSQDFRYNEQFF

v_call: TRBV5-1
j_call: TRBJ1-6
cdr3_length: 16
cdr3_aa: CASSLAGGQGDSPLHF

v_call: TRBV20-1
j_call: TRBJ2-3
cdr3_length: 14
cdr3_aa: CSASQGLSTDTQYF

v_call: TRBV5-1
j_call: TRBJ2-2
cdr3_length: 14
cdr3_aa: CASRAGANTGELFF

v_call: TRBV7-2
j_call: TRBJ1-2
cdr3_length: 13
cdr3_aa: CASSLGTWGGYTF

v_call: TRBV6-2/TRBV6-3
j_call: TRBJ1-5
cdr3_length: 15
cdr3_aa: CASSPTGGWNQPQNF

v_call: TRBV21-1
j_call: TRBJ2-1
cdr3_length: 14
cdr3_aa: CASSKAGAPNEQFF

v_call: TRBV20-1
j_call: TRBJ2-5
cdr3_length: 16
cdr3_aa: CSASRGTLKYQETQYF

v_call: TRBV6-2/TRBV6-3
j_call: TRBJ1-5
cdr3_length: 14
cdr3_aa: CASSRRDTNQPQHF

v_call: TRBV7-9
j_call: TRBJ2-1
cdr3_length: 14
cdr3_aa: CASSLSPPRNEQFF

v_call: TRBV12-3/TRBV12-4
j_call: TRBJ2-7
cdr3_length: 13
cdr3_aa: CASSFGTNYEQYF

v_call: TRBV6-6
j_call: TRBJ1-2
cdr3_length: 11
cdr3_aa: CASSLTYGYTF

v_call: TRBV7-2
j_call: TRBJ1-1
cdr3_length: 13
cdr3_aa: CASSRQSDTEAFF

v_call: TRBV11-2
j_call: TRBJ1-1
cdr3_length: 16
cdr3_aa: CASRGGQEKFGTEAFF

v_call: TRBV20-1
j_call: TRBJ1-2
cdr3_length: 12
cdr3_aa: CSASGTGVGYTF

v_call: TRBV5-1
j_call: TRBJ1-3
cdr3_length: 17
cdr3_aa: CASSLEDSPTAGNTIYF

v_call: TRBV12-3/TRBV12-4
j_call: TRBJ2-3
cdr3_length: 12
cdr3_aa: CASSPDSLKLYF

v_call: TRBV6-5
j_call: TRBJ1-1
cdr3_length: 13
cdr3_aa: CASSSSGFTEAFF

v_call: TRBV6-2/TRBV6-3
j_call: TRBJ1-1
cdr3_length: 17
cdr3_aa: CASSPRILRGGGTEAFF

v_call: TRBV29-1
j_call: TRBJ2-7
cdr3_length: 12
cdr3_aa: CSVGLTSYEQYF

v_call: TRBV2
j_call: TRBJ2-3
cdr3_length: 11
cdr3_aa: CASQEGDTQYF

v_call: TRBV10-3
j_call: TRBJ2-1
cdr3_length: 14
cdr3_aa: CAIRPTSSYNEQFF

v_call: TRBV29-1
j_call: TRBJ2-6
cdr3_length: 15
cdr3_aa: CSAGDFFSGANVLTF